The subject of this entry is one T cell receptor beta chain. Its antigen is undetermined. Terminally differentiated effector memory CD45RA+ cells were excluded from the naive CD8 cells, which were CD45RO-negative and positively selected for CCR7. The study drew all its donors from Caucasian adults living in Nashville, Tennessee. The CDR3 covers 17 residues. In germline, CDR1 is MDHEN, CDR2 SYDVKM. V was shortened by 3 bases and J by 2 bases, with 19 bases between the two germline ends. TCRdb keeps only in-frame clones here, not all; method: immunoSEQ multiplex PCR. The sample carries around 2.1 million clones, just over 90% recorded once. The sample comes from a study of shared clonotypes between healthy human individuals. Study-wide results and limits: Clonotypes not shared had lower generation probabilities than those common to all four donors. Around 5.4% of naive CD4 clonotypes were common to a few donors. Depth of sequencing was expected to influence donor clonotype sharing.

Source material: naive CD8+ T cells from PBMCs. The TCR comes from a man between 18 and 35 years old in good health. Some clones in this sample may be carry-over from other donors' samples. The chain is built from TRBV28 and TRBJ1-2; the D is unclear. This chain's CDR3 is CASSFDGNWERNYGYTF. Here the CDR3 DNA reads TGTGCCAGCAGTTTCGATGGAAACTGGGAAAGAAACTATGGCTACACCTTC.